The 28 T cell receptor beta chains listed next were all sequenced from one sample in a study of T cells in Graves' hyperthyroidism and ophthalmopathy. Researchers took RNA transcripts and amplified the TCR beta CDR3 regions from them. The HTBI set primed first-round TCR CDR3 RT-PCR. TCRdb processed the multiplex PCR reads anew with MiXCR; each CDR3 protein has one entry. This sample carries over 700,000 distinct CDR3 sequences, approximately 18% of them seen once, and the ten largest clones take over 15%. The material sequenced was blood. All receptors derive from a woman between 50 and 59 years old with Graves' hyperthyroidism that later progressed to Graves' ophthalmopathy.

The rearrangement links TRBV11-2 to TRBJ2-5, with D hard to call. CDR1 is SGHAT and CDR2 is FQNNGV in the germline V gene. CDR3 length: 15 amino acids. Between the trimmed V and J ends, which lost 1 base and 2 bases, there was a span of 11 bases. The chain's CDR3 is CASSLAISRQETQYF. CDR3 in DNA: TGTGCCAGCAGCTTAGCTATATCCAGACAAGAGACCCAGTACTTC.

This clonotype was seen repeatedly, ten times or more. The chain links TRBV6-2 or TRBV6-3 to TRBJ2-5; 7 nucleotides align to TRBD2. The CDR3 is 14 amino acids. Germline CDR1 is MNHEY and CDR2 is SVGEGT. With V trimmed by 8 bases and J by 6 bases, 12 bases remained unmatched. CDR3 coding DNA: TGTGCCAGCGGTTGGTCTAGCGGCGGACAGACCCAGTACTTC. It specifies CASGWSSGGQTQYF.

Comment on this clonotype: At one end, the junction sequence differs from germline, possibly due to a read error. The V and J genes are TRBV4-1 and TRBJ1-2, with D unresolved. There are 13 residues in the CDR3. The germline V gene encodes CDR1 MGHRA and CDR2 YSYEKL. Here the CDR3 DNA reads TGTGCCAGCAGCCAAGGAGACGGCTTGGGCTACACCTTC. Protein sequence: CASSQGDGLGYTF.

The chain uses TRBV15 and TRBJ1-4; 11 bases match TRBD1. The germline gives CDR1 LNHNV, CDR2 YYDKDF (reference sequence). The trim removed 4 bases at V and 6 bases at J, leaving 10 bases unmatched. This CDR3 has 17 amino acids. The chain's CDR3 is CATSMSGQGAEDEKLFF. CDR3 nucleotides: TGTGCCACCAGCATGAGCGGACAGGGGGCGGAGGATGAAAAACTGTTTTTT.

This clonotype was seen a handful of times. V usage is TRBV12-3 or TRBV12-4 and J usage is TRBJ1-3, with TRBD1 matching 9 bases. Losses at the gene ends were 1 base for V and 5 bases for J; bases not matched to a gene: 0. The CDR3 totals 14 residues. CDR3 protein: CASSLDRGRNTIYF. DNA for the CDR3: TGTGCCAGCAGTTTAGACAGGGGGCGAAACACCATATATTTT.

This clonotype has just a few counts. V and J are TRBV12-3 or TRBV12-4 and TRBJ1-5; D is unclear. Trimming took off 1 base at V and 0 bases at J, with 7 bases between the two ends. This CDR3 contains 15 residues. The CDR3 DNA is TGTGCCAGCAGTTTAGAGCGGGGTAGCAATCAGCCCCAGCATTTT. Its translation: CASSLERGSNQPQHF.

This clonotype was seen ten or more times. The genes are TRBV10-3 and TRBJ2-1, with 7 nucleotides matching TRBD1. V trimming: 5 bases; J trimming: 9 bases; junction bases outside the gene matches: 13. In germline, CDR1 is ENHRY, CDR2 SYGVKD. The CDR3 runs 15 residues. The CDR3 sequence: CAISWKQGMGGEQFF. In nucleotides, the CDR3 is TGTGCCATCAGTTGGAAACAGGGGATGGGCGGTGAGCAGTTCTTC.

There are a few counts of this clonotype. The chain joins TRBV2 to TRBJ1-4, with D maybe TRBD1 (5 bases). The germline V gene encodes CDR1 SNHLY and CDR2 FYNNEI. The CDR3 has 14 residues. Trimming removed 8 bases from V and 3 bases from J, with 13 bases in between. The chain's CDR3 is CASWQGRPNEKLFF. CDR3 DNA: TGTGCCAGCTGGCAGGGACGACCTAATGAAAAACTGTTTTTT.

The gene calls are TRBV3-1 and TRBJ2-3; D is possibly TRBD1 (5 bases). The CDR3 is made up of 15 amino acids. Per the germline V gene, CDR1 is LGHDT and CDR2 is YNNKEL (reference sequence). Trimming removed 4 bases from V and 2 bases from J, with 13 bases in between. The CDR3 DNA is TGTGCCAGCAGCCTACGGACACCAGTCACAGATACGCAGTATTTT. This codes for CASSLRTPVTDTQYF.

A few counts support this clonotype. This chain joins TRBV9 and TRBJ2-3, with unresolved D. Trimming cost V 6 bases and J 0 bases, with 17 bases left between them. The CDR3 has 16 residues. Germline V gene lookup returns CDR1 SGDLS and CDR2 YYNGEE. CDR3 residues: CASTSHTVSSTDTQYF. CDR3 DNA: TGTGCCAGCACCTCCCACACTGTATCTAGCACAGATACGCAGTATTTT.

A few counts support this clonotype. The rearrangement links TRBV27 to TRBJ2-2; 9 bases are shared with TRBD2. Germline loops: CDR1 MNHEY, CDR2 SMNVEV (reference sequence). After removal of 5 bases from V and 7 bases from J, the junction contained 8 bases not matched to a gene. The CDR3 totals 15 residues. CDR3 loop: CASSTQGLAFGELFF. Written as DNA, the CDR3 is TGTGCCAGCAGTACCCAAGGACTAGCGTTCGGGGAGCTGTTTTTT.

The chain recombines TRBV12-3 or TRBV12-4 with TRBJ1-1; D is undetermined. The CDR3 length is 13 residues. V lost 5 bases, J lost 1 base, and 8 bases lay in between. The CDR3 DNA reads TGTGCCAGCAGTCTCATGGCGAACACTGAAGCTTTCTTT. Translation: CASSLMANTEAFF.

In this sample, this clonotype turned up a few times. This sequence joins TRBV10-2 and TRBJ1-4, with unresolved D. Per the germline V gene, CDR1 is WSHSY and CDR2 is SAAADI. V lost 7 bases, J lost 1 base, and 13 bases lay in between. The CDR3 length is 15 residues. The CDR3 spells CASKETLLTNEKLFF. CDR3 nucleotides: TGCGCCAGCAAGGAGACTCTTCTAACTAATGAAAAACTGTTTTTT.

The table lists this clonotype with a few counts. This chain connects TRBV20-1 to TRBJ2-7; D remains ambiguous. The CDR3 sequence is 12 residues long. CDR1 and CDR2 from the germline V gene are DFQATT and SNEGSKA (reference sequence). Trimming removed 3 bases from V and 3 bases from J, with 9 bases in between. The CDR3 is CSARRSVYEQYF. In nucleotides, the CDR3 is TGCAGTGCTAGGAGAAGCGTCTACGAGCAGTACTTC.

This clonotype was seen repeatedly, ten times or more. This chain uses TRBV12-3 or TRBV12-4 with TRBJ1-1; D is ambiguous. The ends were cut back, 8 bases at V and 0 bases at J, with 10 bases in the middle. The CDR3 has 13 amino acids. CDR3 nucleotide sequence: TGTGCCAGCTTCGACGGGTTGAACACTGAAGCTTTCTTT. The encoded protein is CASFDGLNTEAFF.

The V and J genes are TRBV5-1 and TRBJ2-2; possible D gene TRBD1, 6 bases. Per germline, CDR1 SGHRS and CDR2 YFSETQ. The CDR3 is 14 residues long. Between the trimmed V and J ends, which lost 3 bases and 11 bases, there was a span of 17 bases. In nucleotides, the CDR3 is TGCGCCAGCAGCTGGACTCTGACAGGCCTTGAGCTGTTTTTT. Translation: CASSWTLTGLELFF.

This clonotype has a handful of counts. The DNA is left out, because the CDR3 cannot be placed on it with certainty; the CDR3 is given as TCRdb lists it. The CDR3 reads CASSEFSGQGGIGGYGYTF. The chain has TRBV6-1 and TRBJ1-2; TRBD1, as called in the table, went unchecked against the DNA. With termini counted, the CDR3 has 19 amino acids. In germline, CDR1 is MNHNS, CDR2 SASEGT.

The J gene is TRBJ1-1, the V gene TRBV29-1; D is uncertain. The CDR3 sequence is 13 residues long. Germline V gene lookup returns CDR1 SQVTM and CDR2 ANQGSEA. Trimming took 6 bases from V and 0 from J, leaving 11 bases between them. CDR3 in DNA: TGCAGCGTGCTATTGGGGTTGAACACTGAAGCTTTCTTT. Translating gives CSVLLGLNTEAFF.

V usage is TRBV9 and J usage is TRBJ2-3; the match to TRBD2 covers 11 bases. The germline CDR1 and CDR2 sequences are SGDLS and YYNGEE. The CDR3 is made up of 19 amino acids. Trimming took 3 bases from V and 0 from J; bases not matched to a gene: 12. The CDR3 nucleotides are TGTGCCAGCAGCGAGGCACTAGCGGGGGCCTCCTCTAGCACAGATACGCAGTATTTT. Residues: CASSEALAGASSSTDTQYF.

This chain uses TRBV18 with TRBJ2-7, with TRBD1 matching over 8 bases. V was pared by 2 bases and J by 2 bases, with 5 bases of the junction left unmatched. Germline lookup yields CDR1 KGHSH and CDR2 LQKENI. The CDR3 loop spans 15 amino acids. The CDR3 nucleotides are TGTGCCAGCTCACCATCCCGGGACAGGACCTACGAGCAGTACTTC. This gives the protein CASSPSRDRTYEQYF.

Ten or more counts support this clonotype. This chain uses TRBV5-1 with TRBJ1-1; D remains unclear. The CDR3 contains 14 residues. V lost 0 bases, J lost 1 base, and 7 bases lay in between. Germline CDR1 and CDR2: SGHRS and YFSETQ. CDR3 nucleotide sequence: TGCGCCAGCAGCTTGGTTCAGGCGAACACTGAAGCTTTCTTT. It yields the protein CASSLVQANTEAFF.

This clonotype has at least ten counts. V usage is TRBV7-8 and J usage is TRBJ1-2; perhaps TRBD1 as D (5 bases). The CDR3 contains 17 residues. V lost 2 bases, J lost 4 bases, and 20 bases lay in between. Per germline, CDR1 SGHVS and CDR2 FQNEAQ. CDR3 DNA: TGTGCCAGCAGCTTACTCCAGGGACGGAGAGCGATCTATGGCTACACCTTC. Protein: CASSLLQGRRAIYGYTF.

V usage is TRBV3-1 and J usage is TRBJ1-6; D call uncertain. The CDR3 length is 16 residues. Trimming removed 1 base from V and 4 bases from J, with 11 bases in between. Germline values: CDR1 LGHDT, CDR2 YNNKEL (reference sequence). The CDR3 nucleotides are TGTGCCAGCAGCCAAGGGTACGGCGCTTATAATTCACCCCTCCACTTT. Its protein product is CASSQGYGAYNSPLHF.

The chain has TRBV15 and TRBJ2-3; TRBD1 aligns across 8 bases. Trimming cost V 1 base and J 3 bases; bases outside gene matches: 6. The germline V gene has CDR1 LNHNV and CDR2 YYDKDF (reference sequence). The CDR3 consists of 16 residues. The CDR3 DNA sequence: TGTGCCACCAGCAGAGGGGACAGGCCGGCGACAGATACGCAGTATTTT. Protein product: CATSRGDRPATDTQYF.

The chain is built from TRBV4-2 and TRBJ2-7; D unresolved. The CDR3 extends over 16 amino acids. V was shortened by 0 bases and J by 0 bases, with 12 bases between the two germline ends. The germline gives CDR1 LGHNA, CDR2 YNFKEQ. Here the CDR3 reads CASSQDSERSSYEQYF. The CDR3 coding sequence is TGTGCCAGCAGCCAAGACTCGGAAAGGAGCTCCTACGAGCAGTACTTC.

The chain recombines TRBV10-3 with TRBJ2-2; TRBD1 matches at 11 bases. Per the germline V gene, CDR1 is ENHRY and CDR2 is SYGVKD. The CDR3 has 16 residues. V was clipped by 3 bases and J by 6 bases; unmatched bases: 6. The CDR3 DNA is TGTGCCATCAGTGACCCCGGGACAGGGGGGGCCGGGGAGCTGTTTTTT. Translation: CAISDPGTGGAGELFF.

This clonotype was seen at least ten times. The chain combines TRBV11-2 with TRBJ2-5; D tentatively reads TRBD1 or TRBD2 (5 bases each). The CDR3 is made up of 16 amino acids. Germline loops: CDR1 SGHAT, CDR2 FQNNGV. The V gene lost 5 bases and the J gene lost 5 bases, with 21 bases spanning the gap. CDR3 nucleotides: TGTGCCAGCAGCCGAGGGGATGGGCCCGGGGAGGAGACCCAGTACTTC. Translating gives CASSRGDGPGEETQYF.

This clonotype was picked up a small number of times. This rearrangement joins TRBV6-2 or TRBV6-3 to TRBJ2-2, with D perhaps matching TRBD1 or TRBD2 (6 bases each). V lost 5 bases and J lost 5, with 15 bases in between. Per the germline V gene, CDR1 is MNHEY and CDR2 is SVGEGT. The CDR3 has 15 amino acids. The CDR3 loop reads CASSPPGARTGELFF. In DNA, the CDR3 is TGTGCCAGCAGTCCACCGGGGGCCAGGACCGGGGAGCTGTTTTTT.